This T cell receptor beta chain derives from a study of blood T cell repertoires in COVID-19. Study-level information: Both acute and convalescent COVID-19 samples were obtained from the United States, Italy and Spain.

CDR1 is WSHSY, CDR2 SAAADI, per germline. CDR3 length: 13 amino acids. The V gene end was trimmed by 5 bases and the J gene end by 6 bases; junction bases not matched to a gene: 3. Enrollees, about 18 to 90 years old, lived in 20 to 25 US areas. Each recovered donor of Cohort 3 presented with two negative PCRs, clearance, or symptom resolution. Repertoires were generated with immunoSEQ multiplex PCR, while TCRdb's copy carries only in-frame clones and drops some. The repertoire holds approximately 300,000 clones, 80% to 90% seen once, with 3.5% to 5.5% in the top ten. The sequenced sample was PBMCs or T cells enriched from blood (not recorded which). This chain links TRBV10-2 with TRBJ1-2; 10 nucleotides align to TRBD1. This TCR came from a woman in her thirties who had recovered from COVID-19. CDR3 in amino acids: CASSRQGADGYTF. For the CDR3, the DNA is TGCGCCAGCAGTCGACAGGGGGCAGATGGCTACACCTTC.